This passage covers 16 T cell receptor beta chains from one sample sequenced in a study of early T cells in non-severe SARS-CoV-2 infection. Via MiXCR, TCRdb re-called the 5' RACE reads, giving one row per CDR3 protein. The data contain fewer than 25,000 distinct CDR3 sequences, 3.6% of them singletons. The sequenced sample consisted of whole blood. Source of these receptors: an adult who was a healthcare worker with PCR-confirmed SARS-CoV-2 infection or an uninfected control (not recorded which).

The V call is TRBV20-1, the J call TRBJ2-2, with D unclear. Germline-derived CDR1 and CDR2 are DFQATT and SNEGSKA (reference sequence). Trimming cost V 1 base and J 4 bases, with 13 bases left between them. The CDR3 loop spans 15 amino acids. The CDR3 DNA reads as TGCAGTGCTAGAGTTACCCAGGCGGCCACCGGGGAGCTGTTTTTT. As protein: CSARVTQAATGELFF.

This clonotype is termed medium-sized (0.01 to 0.1%). This chain joins TRBV20-1 and TRBJ2-7; D gene unclear. Trimming left V 3 bases short and J 2 bases short, with 17 bases between. The V gene's germline CDR1 is DFQATT and CDR2 SNEGSKA (reference sequence). The CDR3 has 15 residues. The CDR3 DNA reads as TGCAGTGCTAGGCCGACCGATATCCTCACCTACGAGCAGTACTTC. Its translation: CSARPTDILTYEQYF.

This clonotype qualifies as medium-sized (0.01 to 0.1%). The genes are TRBV7-2 and TRBJ2-7; D is possibly TRBD2 (8 bases). Germline CDR1 and CDR2: SGHTA and FQGNSA. The length of the CDR3 is 16 residues. V was cut by 5 bases and J by 6 bases, with 23 bases left in between. CDR3 in DNA: TGTGCCAGCAGCCCTGCCGGGACTAGAGGGGGCCGCGAGCAGTACTTC. Its protein is CASSPAGTRGGREQYF.

This clonotype was counted ten times or more. The V gene is TRBV9, the J gene TRBJ2-7, with D uncertain. Trimming left V 0 bases short and J 3 bases short, with 13 bases between. The CDR3 totals 15 residues. From germline, CDR1 is SGDLS and CDR2 YYNGEE. The CDR3 region is CASSVDPSEVYEQYF. The CDR3 nucleotides are TGTGCCAGCAGCGTAGACCCCTCTGAGGTCTACGAGCAGTACTTC.

This clonotype was counted at least ten times. The chain employs TRBV6-5 and TRBJ2-2; no clear D. Trimming took off 3 bases at V and 2 bases at J, with 10 bases between the two ends. The CDR3 length is 15 residues. The germline CDR1 and CDR2 sequences are MNHEY and SVGAGI. The DNA of the CDR3 is TGTGCCAGCAGTTATCTCGCCGGAAACACCGGGGAGCTGTTTTTT. It specifies CASSYLAGNTGELFF.

This clonotype was counted ten times or more. J is TRBJ1-2 and V is TRBV6-2 or TRBV6-3, with a tentative D call TRBD1 (6 bases). The V end lost 7 bases, the J end lost 6 bases, and 15 bases lay between the germline ends. This CDR3 spans 13 amino acids. Germline V gives CDR1 MNHEY, CDR2 SVGEGT. The CDR3 nucleotides are TGTGCCAGCAACTTTGACACAGGGCATGGCTACACCTTC. As protein: CASNFDTGHGYTF.

This clonotype was counted ten times or more. The genes are TRBV30 and TRBJ1-2, with a weak D call TRBD1 (5 bases). Germline CDR1 GTSNPN, CDR2 SVGIG (reference sequence). Trimming removed 2 bases at V and 8 bases at J, with 12 bases between. This CDR3 spans 12 amino acids. The CDR3 region has the DNA TGTGCCTGGAGTTCCAGTCAGGGCGGCTACACCTTC. Its translation is CAWSSSQGGYTF.

This clonotype was seen repeatedly, ten times or more. The rearrangement joins TRBV29-1 to TRBJ2-2; D is undetermined. Germline loops: CDR1 SQVTM, CDR2 ANQGSEA. This CDR3 has 12 residues. V was cut by 7 bases and J by 1 base, with 7 bases left in between. CDR3 residues: CSGSRNTGELFF. The CDR3 DNA follows: TGCAGCGGTAGTCGGAACACCGGGGAGCTGTTTTTT.

There are many counts of this clonotype. The chain is built from TRBV19 and TRBJ2-7; 10 bases are shared with TRBD1. Germline CDR1 LNHDA, CDR2 SQIVND (reference sequence). This CDR3 region has 14 residues. V trimming: 10 bases; J trimming: 0 bases; junction bases outside the gene matches: 6. The CDR3 DNA sequence: TGTGCCACCGGGGGACAGGGGAGCTCCTACGAGCAGTACTTC. It is translated as CATGGQGSSYEQYF.

The table lists this clonotype with many counts. The rearrangement links TRBV4-3 to TRBJ2-7; TRBD1 aligns across 9 bases. Trimming at V came to 2 bases and at J to 3 bases, leaving 5 bases not matched to a gene. This CDR3 is built from 15 residues. Germline V gene lookup returns CDR1 LGHNA and CDR2 YSLEER. The CDR3 bases are TGCGCCAGCAGCCAAAGGCCGGGACAGGGCTACGAGCAGTACTTC. This translates into CASSQRPGQGYEQYF.

There are many counts of this clonotype. J is TRBJ2-3 and V is TRBV19, with 8 positions matching TRBD1. This CDR3 spans 14 amino acids. In germline, CDR1 is LNHDA, CDR2 SQIVND (reference sequence). The J segment lost 1 base and the V segment lost 3 bases, leaving 0 bases of the junction unmatched. The CDR3 nucleotides are TGTGCCAGTAGTATGGGACAGGGCACAGATACGCAGTATTTT. This codes for CASSMGQGTDTQYF.

This clonotype was recorded many times. The rearrangement joins TRBV20-1 to TRBJ1-4, with a tentative D call TRBD1 (5 bases). The germline V gene has CDR1 DFQATT and CDR2 SNEGSKA (reference sequence). The CDR3 length is 14 residues. The CDR3 region has the DNA TGCAGCGCCCAAGTGGGGCTGTCTAATGAAAAACTGTTTTTT. Translated, it gives CSAQVGLSNEKLFF.

By share, this clonotype counts as medium-sized. The CDR3 loop is CSVEPGQNYNEQFF. As DNA, the CDR3 is TGCAGCGTTGAACCTGGACAGAATTACAATGAGCAGTTCTTC. This chain connects TRBV29-1 to TRBJ2-1; tentative D call: TRBD1 (6 bases). CDR1 SQVTM and CDR2 ANQGSEA come from the germline V gene. This CDR3 spans 14 amino acids. The germline V and J ends were trimmed by 2 bases and 4 bases, with 12 bases remaining between them.

The sample holds many counts of this clonotype. This chain joins TRBV3-1 and TRBJ2-7; D gene ambiguous. The germline V and J ends were trimmed by 4 bases and 4 bases, with 17 bases remaining between them. The CDR3 is 15 amino acids. Germline CDR1 reads LGHDT; CDR2 reads YNNKEL (reference sequence). CDR3 region: CASSPDRTSPYEQYF. Written as DNA, the CDR3 is TGTGCCAGCAGCCCTGACCGTACCTCCCCTTACGAGCAGTACTTC.

This clonotype is medium-sized in the sample. The genes are TRBV20-1 and TRBJ1-1, with TRBD1 as a possible D gene (5 bases). V dropped 6 bases and J dropped 12 bases, with 23 bases sitting between them. This CDR3 has 13 amino acids. Germline CDR1 is DFQATT and CDR2 is SNEGSKA (reference sequence). The CDR3 DNA reads TGCAGTGCCTCCACATTGCGGCAGGGTAGAACTTTCTTT. Protein product: CSASTLRQGRTFF.

This clonotype has at least ten counts. The chain couples TRBV5-4 to TRBJ2-2; 7 positions match TRBD2. CDR1 is SGHNT, CDR2 YYREEE, per germline (reference sequence). With V trimmed by 3 bases and J by 7 bases, 6 bases remained unmatched. This CDR3 spans 14 amino acids. CDR3 DNA: TGTGCCAGCAGCTCAGGACTAGTGATCGGGGAGCTGTTTTTT. This translates into CASSSGLVIGELFF.